This T cell receptor beta chain came from a study of shared clonotypes between healthy human individuals. CDR1 KGHSH and CDR2 LQKENI come from the germline V gene. There are 13 residues in the CDR3. V lost 8 bases, J lost 1 base, and 3 bases stayed unmatched. Study-wide points: Across a handful of donors, naive CD4 shared approximately 4.5%, naive CD8 less than 4%, memory CD4 over 2%, memory CD8 0.4%. Sampling used blood alone; tissue repertoires probably differ.

Points on this clone: The antigen remains undetermined.

The investigators split CD4+ cells into a CD45RA+ naive subset and a CD45RA-negative memory subset. Every immunoSEQ plate was one replicate of a subset's evenly spread DNA. The repertoire was sequenced with immunoSEQ multiplex PCR; TCRdb's copy has only in-frame clones and lacks some. The profile covers some 2,100,000 clones, with approximately 96% appearing a single time and more than 0.1% taken by the ten largest. The sequenced sample consisted of naive CD4+ T cells sorted from blood. Documented subset: CD45RA+ positively selected. V is TRBV18 and J is TRBJ1-1, with 8 bases lining up with TRBD1. The receptor was isolated from a man aged 18 to 29 in good health. The CDR3 region has the DNA TGTGCCAGCCATCAGGGGGCGAACACTGAAGCTTTCTTT. This encodes CASHQGANTEAFF.